This record concerns one TCR beta chain sequence. The clone's antigen remains unknown. It has no much larger one-base neighbor in the sample; base qualities were not kept. The entry originates in a study of blood T cells in healthy people across ages (dated by TCRdb to about 2015). For the wider study: Template switching captured roughly one uniquely barcoded TCR beta cDNA molecule per two T cells in model experiments. Age-related changes in TCR beta repertoire diversity were measured in the study by deep sequencing normalized with unique cDNA molecular identifiers. To avoid experimental bias, donors of different ages were randomly spread across the sequencing lanes. Four age groups were formed from the donors: young (average roughly 15 years), middle-aged (approximately 39), aged (around 62) and long-lived (82). Two additional independent replicas of 1 million unique cDNA reads from the same blood draw were analyzed for two donors (one aged 18 to 29 and one aged 80 or older). Overall study results and their limits: As age increased, observed TCR beta diversity per million T cells dropped in a roughly linear way, and a significant reduction was already evident by age 40. The percentage of naive T cells measured by flow cytometry correlated strongly with observed TCR beta diversity. Estimates of total diversity based on one million sequenced T cells were considered lower bounds and underestimates. Compared with the aged group, more naive CD4+ T cells, fewer expanded clones and increased TCR diversity were shown by the long-lived group, suggesting age selection. The CMV infection status of donors was not known, potentially confounding age-related changes in expanded clonotypes. Because profiling used bulk unsorted PBMCs, naive and antigen-experienced compartments could not be compared conclusively.

From the germline V gene, CDR1 is SGHRS and CDR2 is YFSETQ. From the cysteine through the phenylalanine, the CDR3 covers 14 amino acids. Only the CDR3 region is kept as DNA, spanning 42 bases read in frame from base 1. Trimming removed 2 bases from V and 8 bases from J, leaving 11 bases between the germline ends. Donors were approximately 42 systemically healthy Caucasian individuals from Russia aged 6 to 90 years. Each donor gave ten milliliters of peripheral blood, drawn into EDTA-treated Vacutainer tubes. PBMCs were isolated by Ficoll-Paque density-gradient centrifugation, with at least 6 million obtained per sample. Trizol reagent was used to extract total RNA from PBMCs, with at least 5 micrograms per sample. The percentages of naive CD45RAhigh/CD27high T cells were determined by flow cytometry on a PBMC aliquot from every donor. To prepare the library, 5' RACE was applied. TCRdb shows the sequencer as Illumina HiSeq 2500. A second roughly 6 to 12 cycle PCR used a sample-barcoded 5' primer and a J-beta primer mix. A unique molecular identifier was introduced onto each TCR beta cDNA molecule by a template-switch 5' adaptor carrying 12 random nucleotides. Each sample yielded at least 2.5 million CDR3-containing paired-end reads. First-strand cDNA synthesis was performed from all RNA using the Mint cDNA synthesis kit, with priming by a TRBC-specific oligonucleotide. All cDNA was treated with uracil-DNA glycosylase and then went through a first 18-cycle PCR with the universal primers M1SS and BC2_uni_R. The paper's processing steps were these. For normalization, 1 million high-quality reads, each with a distinct molecular identifier, were randomly selected from each sample. Instead of being binned into consensus sequences, reads with shared molecular identifiers were discarded. MiTCR, set to a Q25 quality threshold and the strictest error-elimination algorithm, was used for CDR3 identification, clonotype clustering and error correction. A nonparametric unseen species model using Euler transformation provided a lower-bound estimate of total TCR beta diversity. TCRdb reprocessing: public reads trimmed at Q25 with fastp, clones called with MiXCR, in-frame beta chains kept. Merged by CDR3 protein, the rows form single entries marked with the most common genes and DNA. The V and J calls here are based on TCRdb, not the publication. This sample has over 1,300,000 distinct CDR3 sequences in its table, and 45% to 70% of those were observed once. The ten largest clones take up over 5% of the sample.

The chain is made from TRBV5-1 and TRBJ1-6; a tentative D match to TRBD1 spans 5 bases. This clonotype originated in a man younger than 35 in good health. The sample taken for sequencing was blood. The DNA reads TGCGCCAGCAGCTTACGGCAGGGTGATTCACCCCTCCACTTT. Its protein product is CASSLRQGDSPLHF. With the rest looked up from the reference TRBV5-1 and TRBJ1-6 genes rather than sequenced, the full variable domain is KAGVTQTPRYLIKTRGQQVTLSCSPISGHRSVSWYQQTPGQGLQFLFEYFSETQRNKGNFPGRFSGRQFSNSRSEMNVSTLELGDSALYLCASSLRQGDSPLHFGNGTRLTVT.